Given below is one T cell receptor (beta chain) in context. The sample belongs to a study of blood T cell repertoires in COVID-19. TCRdb keeps only in-frame clones here, not all; method: immunoSEQ multiplex PCR. This table has approximately 77,000 clones, approximately 85% appearing once. This receptor was identified in a man aged 50 to 59 with COVID-19, enrolled during active disease. Sequenced sample: peripheral blood.

CDR3 in DNA: TGTGCCAGCAGTTTAGGGGGGGCTAATCAGCCCCAGCATTTT. It translates to CASSLGGANQPQHF. The gene calls are TRBV27 and TRBJ1-5, with D possibly TRBD1 on 6 matching bases. CDR1 and CDR2 from the germline V gene are MNHEY and SMNVEV (reference sequence). V gave up 2 bases and J gave up 4 bases, with 9 bases separating them. The CDR3 totals 14 residues.